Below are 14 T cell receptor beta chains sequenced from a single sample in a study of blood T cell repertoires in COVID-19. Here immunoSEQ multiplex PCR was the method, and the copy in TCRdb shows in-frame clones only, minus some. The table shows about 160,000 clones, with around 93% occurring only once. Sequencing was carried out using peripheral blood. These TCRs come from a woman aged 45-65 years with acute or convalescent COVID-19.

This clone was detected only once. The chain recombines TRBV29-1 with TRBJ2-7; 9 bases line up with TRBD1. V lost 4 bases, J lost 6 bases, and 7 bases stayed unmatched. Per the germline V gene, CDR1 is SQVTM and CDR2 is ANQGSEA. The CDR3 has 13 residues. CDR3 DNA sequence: TGCAGCGTTGGACAGGGGGACGGGAGCGAGCAGTACTTC. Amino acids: CSVGQGDGSEQYF.

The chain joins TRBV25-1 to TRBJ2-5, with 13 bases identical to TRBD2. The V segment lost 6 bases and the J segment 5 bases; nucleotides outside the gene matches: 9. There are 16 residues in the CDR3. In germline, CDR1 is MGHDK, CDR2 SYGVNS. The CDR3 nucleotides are TGTGCCAGCAGAGGAGCGGGACTAGCGGGGCGGGAGACCCAGTACTTC. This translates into CASRGAGLAGRETQYF.

Here the CDR3 reads CSVEDPVDRVVVGYGYTF. The CDR3 DNA reads TGCAGCGTTGAAGATCCGGTAGACAGGGTGGTGGTAGGCTATGGCTACACCTTC. The chain combines TRBV29-1 with TRBJ1-2; 7 bases match TRBD1. With 0 bases clipped from V and 4 bases from J, the junction kept 17 bases outside the gene matches. Germline values: CDR1 SQVTM, CDR2 ANQGSEA. This CDR3 is 18 amino acids long. The full variable domain, with the rest looked up from reference TRBV29-1 and TRBJ1-2, is SAVISQKPSRDICQRGTSLTIQCQVDSQVTMMFWYRQQPGQSLTLIATANQGSEATYESGFVIDKFPISRPNLTFSTLTVSNMSPEDSSIYLCSVEDPVDRVVVGYGYTFGSGTRLTVV.

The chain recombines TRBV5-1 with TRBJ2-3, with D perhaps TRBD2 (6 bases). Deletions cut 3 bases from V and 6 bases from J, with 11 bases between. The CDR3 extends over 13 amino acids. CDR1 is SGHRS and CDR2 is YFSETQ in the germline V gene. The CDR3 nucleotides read TGCGCCAGCAGCTCTAGCGATTCGGATACGCAGTATTTT. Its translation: CASSSSDSDTQYF. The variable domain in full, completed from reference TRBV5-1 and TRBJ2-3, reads KAGVTQTPRYLIKTRGQQVTLSCSPISGHRSVSWYQQTPGQGLQFLFEYFSETQRNKGNFPGRFSGRQFSNSRSEMNVSTLELGDSALYLCASSSSDSDTQYFGPGTRLTVL.

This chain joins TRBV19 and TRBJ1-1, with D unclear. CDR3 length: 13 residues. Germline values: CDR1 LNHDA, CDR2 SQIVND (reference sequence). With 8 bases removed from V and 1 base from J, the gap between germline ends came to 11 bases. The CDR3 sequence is CASGPQRNTEAFF. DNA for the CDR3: TGTGCCAGTGGGCCCCAAAGGAACACTGAAGCTTTCTTT.

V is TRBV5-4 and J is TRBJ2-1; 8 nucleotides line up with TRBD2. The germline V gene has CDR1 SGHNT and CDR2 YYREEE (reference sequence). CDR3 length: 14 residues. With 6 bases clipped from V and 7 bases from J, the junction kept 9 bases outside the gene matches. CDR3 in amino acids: CASTQGLARNEQFF. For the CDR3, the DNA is TGTGCCAGCACCCAAGGACTAGCTAGGAATGAGCAGTTCTTC.

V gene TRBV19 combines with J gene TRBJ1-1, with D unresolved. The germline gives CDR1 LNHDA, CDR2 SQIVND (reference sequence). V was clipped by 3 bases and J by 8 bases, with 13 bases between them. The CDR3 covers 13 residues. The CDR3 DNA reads TGTGCCAGTAGTATTGGGAGCGGCTCAGAAGCTTTCTTT. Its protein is CASSIGSGSEAFF.

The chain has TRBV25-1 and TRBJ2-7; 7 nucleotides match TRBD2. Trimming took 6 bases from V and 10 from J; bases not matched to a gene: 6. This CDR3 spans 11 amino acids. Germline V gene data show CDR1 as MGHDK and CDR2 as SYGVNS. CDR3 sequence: CASSFSGVQYF. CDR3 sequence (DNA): TGTGCCAGCAGCTTCAGCGGGGTTCAGTACTTC.

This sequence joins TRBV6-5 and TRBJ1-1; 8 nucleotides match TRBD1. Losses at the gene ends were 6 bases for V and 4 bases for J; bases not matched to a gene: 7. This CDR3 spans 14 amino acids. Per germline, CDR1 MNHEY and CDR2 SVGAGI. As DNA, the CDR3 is TGTGCCAGCAGGGACAGGGTTTTTTCCACTGAAGCTTTCTTT. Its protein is CASRDRVFSTEAFF.

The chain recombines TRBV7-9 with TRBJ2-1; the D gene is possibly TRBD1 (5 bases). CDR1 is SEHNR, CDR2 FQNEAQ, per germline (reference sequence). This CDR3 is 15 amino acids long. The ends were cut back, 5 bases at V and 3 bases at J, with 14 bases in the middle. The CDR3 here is CASSAGGAVYNEQFF. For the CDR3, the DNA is TGTGCCAGCAGCGCCGGTGGGGCGGTCTACAATGAGCAGTTCTTC. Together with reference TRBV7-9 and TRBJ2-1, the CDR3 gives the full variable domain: DTGVSQNPRHKITKRGQNVTFRCDPISEHNRLYWYRQTLGQGPEFLTYFQNEAQLEKSRLLSDRFSAERPKGSFSTLEIQRTEQGDSAMYLCASSAGGAVYNEQFFGPGTRLTVL.

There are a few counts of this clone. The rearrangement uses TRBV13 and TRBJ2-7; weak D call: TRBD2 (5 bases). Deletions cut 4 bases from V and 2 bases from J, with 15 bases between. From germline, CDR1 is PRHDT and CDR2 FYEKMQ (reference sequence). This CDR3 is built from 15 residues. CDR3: CASSSRVSGTYEQYF. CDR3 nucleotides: TGTGCCAGCAGCTCGAGGGTAAGTGGGACCTACGAGCAGTACTTC.

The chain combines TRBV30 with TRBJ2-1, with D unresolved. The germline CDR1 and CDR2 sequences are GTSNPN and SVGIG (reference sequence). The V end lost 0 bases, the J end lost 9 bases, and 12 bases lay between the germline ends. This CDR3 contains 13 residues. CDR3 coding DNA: TGTGCCTGGAGTGTATTCCTCTTGAGTGAGCAGTTCTTC. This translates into CAWSVFLLSEQFF.

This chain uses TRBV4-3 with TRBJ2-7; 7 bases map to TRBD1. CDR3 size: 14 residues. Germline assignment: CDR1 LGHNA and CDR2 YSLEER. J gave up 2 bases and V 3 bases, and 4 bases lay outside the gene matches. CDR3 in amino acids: CASSQGTETYEQYF. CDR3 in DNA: TGCGCCAGCAGCCAGGGGACAGAGACCTACGAGCAGTACTTC.

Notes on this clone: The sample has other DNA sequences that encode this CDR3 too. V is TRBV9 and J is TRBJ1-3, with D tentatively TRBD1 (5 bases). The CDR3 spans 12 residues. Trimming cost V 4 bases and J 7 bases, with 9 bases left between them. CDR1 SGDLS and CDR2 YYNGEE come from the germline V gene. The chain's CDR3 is CASSPRGNTIYF. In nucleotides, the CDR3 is TGTGCCAGCAGCCCGCGGGGCAACACCATATATTTT.